The present entry profiles one T cell receptor (beta chain) with its context. Germline assignment: CDR1 MNHNY and CDR2 SVGAGI (reference sequence). J was trimmed by 4 bases and V by 6 bases; bases with no gene match: 8. The CDR3 is 15 residues long. The data belong to a study of blood T cell repertoires in COVID-19. As for the study in general: The United States, Italy and Spain provided the acute and convalescent COVID-19 samples. From T cells, B-cell-depleted T cells, or PBMCs came the material, which was cDNA or gDNA.

As handled by the study authors: The assay estimated nucleated cells by amplifying reference gene primers. Assay used: immunoSEQ multiplex PCR; TCRdb lists only in-frame clones, some missing. The V and J calls and clone size come from that table; D and trimming were worked out from the DNA. This repertoire shows more than 200,000 clones, about 86% found once; its top ten account for around 2.2%. Sequencing used peripheral blood. The sequence was obtained from a woman in her forties or fifties with acute or convalescent COVID-19. The rearrangement joins TRBV6-6 to TRBJ2-2, with 7 bases identical to TRBD1. The CDR3 sequence: CASRGPTGFTGELFF. The DNA for the CDR3 is TGTGCCAGCAGGGGCCCGACAGGGTTCACCGGGGAGCTGTTTTTT.